One and the same sample provided the 3 T cell receptor beta chains below, sequenced in a study of T cells in Graves' hyperthyroidism and ophthalmopathy. RNA transcripts yielded amplified TCR beta CDR3 regions. The study used the HTBI primer set for a first-round RT-PCR of the TCR CDR3. Via MiXCR, TCRdb re-called the multiplex PCR reads, giving one row per CDR3 protein. The sample holds roughly 290,000 distinct CDR3 sequences, 10% to 15% seen once. The sequenced material came from blood. Receptors originate from a woman aged 25 to 45 with Graves' hyperthyroidism that later progressed to Graves' ophthalmopathy.

This clonotype showed up many times. This chain joins TRBV5-8 and TRBJ1-5, with D possibly being TRBD1 (5 bases). V was clipped by 0 bases and J by 4 bases, with 11 bases between them. The germline V gene encodes CDR1 SGHTS and CDR2 YDEGEE. The CDR3 covers 15 residues. The chain's CDR3 is CASSLASGWNQPQHF. The CDR3 nucleotides are TGTGCCAGCAGCTTGGCTTCAGGGTGGAATCAGCCCCAGCATTTT.

This clonotype showed up just a few times. The DNA of the CDR3 is TGCGCCAGCAGCCCGCCGGGGAAGGGGCCGGACACCGGGGAGCTGTTTTTT. Translation gives CASSPPGKGPDTGELFF. J is TRBJ2-2 and V is TRBV5-1; D is tentatively TRBD1 or TRBD2 (5 bases each). CDR3 size: 17 residues. Between the trimmed V and J ends, which lost 4 bases and 3 bases, there was a span of 19 bases. Germline V lookup: CDR1 SGHRS, CDR2 YFSETQ.

About this clonotype itself: It may be a read error: a sequence one base away is much more abundant. The gene calls are TRBV12-3 or TRBV12-4 and TRBJ1-5; D is undetermined. Trimming took off 4 bases at V and 5 bases at J, with 9 bases between the two ends. This CDR3 comprises 13 residues. CDR3 bases: TGTGCCAGCAGTTCGTACTTCGATCAGCCCCAGCATTTT. Amino acid sequence: CASSSYFDQPQHF.